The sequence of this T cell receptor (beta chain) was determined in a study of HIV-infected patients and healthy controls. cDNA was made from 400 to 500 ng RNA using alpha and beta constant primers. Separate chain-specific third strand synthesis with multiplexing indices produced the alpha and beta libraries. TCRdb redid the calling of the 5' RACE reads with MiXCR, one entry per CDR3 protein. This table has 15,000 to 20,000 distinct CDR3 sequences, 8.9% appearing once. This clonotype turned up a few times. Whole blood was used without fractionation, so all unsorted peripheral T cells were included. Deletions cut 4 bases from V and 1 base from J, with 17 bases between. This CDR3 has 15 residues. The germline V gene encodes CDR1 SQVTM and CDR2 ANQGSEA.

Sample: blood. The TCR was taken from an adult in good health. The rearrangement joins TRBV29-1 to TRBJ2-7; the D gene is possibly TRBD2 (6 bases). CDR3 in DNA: TGCAGCGTTGGGGGCGGAACAGGACTATCCTACGAGCAGTACTTC. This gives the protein CSVGGGTGLSYEQYF.